The next 17 T cell receptor beta chains were all read from a single sample in a study of metastatic and nonmetastatic thyroid tumors. TCRdb re-called clones via MiXCR from the PCR reads. The repertoire holds more than 25,000 clones, with roughly 19% as singletons. Thyroid surgery took place with no prior treatment in any patient. Sequenced: blood. These receptors were obtained from a male donor with papillary thyroid cancer or a benign thyroid nodule (not recorded which). Some clones in this sample may be carry-over from other donors' samples.

This clone was detected many times. The chain has TRBV24-1 and TRBJ2-2, with D tentatively TRBD2 (5 bases). Trimming shortened V by 7 bases and J by 7 bases, and 12 bases separated the two germline ends. The CDR3 is 13 residues long. Per germline, CDR1 KGHDR and CDR2 SFDVKD. The CDR3, as DNA: TGTGCCACCAGCGCCAGAGGGAGCGGGGAGCTGTTTTTT. Encoded protein: CATSARGSGELFF.

The table lists this clone with many counts. This chain uses TRBV29-1 with TRBJ2-7; 8 nucleotides align to TRBD1. Germline assignment: CDR1 SQVTM and CDR2 ANQGSEA. The CDR3 extends over 13 amino acids. V lost 7 bases to trimming and J lost 0 bases; unmatched junction nucleotides: 5. CDR3 residues: CSAGTGLSYEQYF. CDR3 coding DNA: TGCAGCGCCGGGACAGGCCTCTCCTACGAGCAGTACTTC.

The chain is built from TRBV6-2 or TRBV6-3 and TRBJ2-7, with 12 bases identical to TRBD2. Trimming removed 7 bases from V and 3 bases from J; junction bases left unmatched: 19. The length of the CDR3 is 19 residues. Germline V gene sequence: CDR1 MNHEY, CDR2 SVGEGT. This CDR3 is CASNYLLAGGPSPNYEQYF. The CDR3 nucleotides are TGTGCCAGCAACTATCTTCTAGCGGGAGGGCCTTCCCCGAACTACGAGCAGTACTTC.

This clone was seen repeatedly, ten times or more. The rearrangement links TRBV5-4 to TRBJ1-1; D is ambiguous. V lost 0 bases and J 0 bases, leaving 9 bases between the germline ends. The CDR3 has 15 residues. From germline, CDR1 is SGHNT and CDR2 YYREEE (reference sequence). As DNA, the CDR3 is TGTGCCAGCAGCTTGGGTTCAAGAGTGAACACTGAAGCTTTCTTT. This codes for CASSLGSRVNTEAFF.

This clone was picked up a small number of times. The chain links TRBV19 to TRBJ1-2; 10 bases are shared with TRBD1. This CDR3 is built from 14 residues. V lost 10 bases, J lost 4 bases, and 9 bases stayed unmatched. Germline V CDR1 and CDR2: LNHDA, SQIVND (reference sequence). The CDR3 DNA sequence: TGTGCCACCAACCGGGGGGACAGGGGCTATGGCTACACCTTC. Protein sequence: CATNRGDRGYGYTF.

A single count supports this clone. V gene TRBV7-8 combines with J gene TRBJ2-7; no definite D call. The length of the CDR3 is 14 residues. Trimming pared 2 bases from V and 0 bases from J, leaving 8 bases between. Germline loops: CDR1 SGHVS, CDR2 FQNEAQ. CDR3 nucleotide sequence: TGTGCCAGCAGCTTACAGGTTAGCTCCTACGAGCAGTACTTC. Translated: CASSLQVSSYEQYF.

The gene calls are TRBV6-1 and TRBJ2-1; TRBD2 aligns across 13 bases. The germline V gene has CDR1 MNHNS and CDR2 SASEGT. Trimming took 4 bases from V and 4 from J; bases not matched to a gene: 4. The CDR3 runs 16 residues. CDR3 in amino acids: CASSAWTSGSYNEQFF. The CDR3 DNA is TGTGCCAGCAGTGCTTGGACTAGCGGGAGTTACAATGAGCAGTTCTTC.

This clone showed up just a few times. In DNA, the CDR3 is TGTGCCAGCAGTGAAGCCGGGACAGGCCGCCCGGGCGGCTACACCTTC. This codes for CASSEAGTGRPGGYTF. The genes are TRBV6-1 and TRBJ1-2; 8 bases are shared with TRBD1. The length of the CDR3 is 16 residues. The J segment lost 8 bases and the V segment lost 0 bases, leaving 11 bases of the junction unmatched. Germline V CDR1 and CDR2: MNHNS, SASEGT.

Details on this clone: The conserved closing phenylalanine or tryptophan is absent in this CDR3, likely reflecting a read error. The rearrangement joins TRBV12-3 or TRBV12-4 to TRBJ2-5, with D unresolved. V lost 5 bases, J lost 4 bases, and 11 bases lay in between. The CDR3 is 13 amino acids. The CDR3 DNA is TGTGCCAGCAGTGCTGAGTTGGTAGAGACCCAGTACCTC. Its translation: CASSAELVETQYL.

The chain joins TRBV30 to TRBJ1-2, with D maybe TRBD1 (5 bases). Germline V gene sequence: CDR1 GTSNPN, CDR2 SVGIG (reference sequence). Trimming removed 6 bases from V and 6 bases from J, with 26 bases in between. The CDR3 totals 16 residues. CDR3 residues: CACRQLVEGGGDGYTF. The CDR3 region has the DNA TGTGCCTGCCGACAGTTGGTGGAGGGTGGAGGCGATGGCTACACCTTC. Supplemented by reference TRBV30 and TRBJ1-2, the full variable domain reads SQTIHQWPATLVQPVGSPLSLECTVEGTSNPNLYWYRQAAGRGLQLLFYSVGIGQISSEVPQNLSASRPQDRQFILSSKKLLLSDSGFYLCACRQLVEGGGDGYTFGSGTRLTVV.

This chain joins TRBV3-1 and TRBJ2-1; 10 positions agree with TRBD2. CDR1 and CDR2 from the germline V gene are LGHDT and YNNKEL (reference sequence). The CDR3 extends over 17 amino acids. The V segment lost 3 bases and the J segment 6 bases; nucleotides outside the gene matches: 11. CDR3 DNA sequence: TGTGCCAGCAGCCAGGAATACCCGGGACTAGCGTTCAATGAGCAGTTCTTC. As protein: CASSQEYPGLAFNEQFF.

This clone was seen at least ten times. The V call is TRBV5-4, the J call TRBJ2-7; no clear D. V was shortened by 0 bases and J by 3 bases, with 13 bases between the two germline ends. The length of the CDR3 is 15 residues. Germline V gene lookup returns CDR1 SGHNT and CDR2 YYREEE (reference sequence). This chain's CDR3 is CASSLDNGRLYEQYF. The CDR3 DNA is TGTGCCAGCAGCTTGGATAATGGTAGACTCTACGAGCAGTACTTC.

In this sample, this clone turned up many times. This rearrangement joins TRBV20-1 to TRBJ2-1, with TRBD2 matching 8 bases. The germline V gene encodes CDR1 DFQATT and CDR2 SNEGSKA (reference sequence). Unmatched junction bases numbered 10, after V lost 6 bases and J lost 6 bases. The CDR3 has 14 residues. Here the CDR3 DNA reads TGCAGTGCCACCGGGACTAGATCGGTCAATGAGCAGTTCTTC. Translating it yields CSATGTRSVNEQFF.

This clone was seen many times. The gene calls are TRBV3-1 and TRBJ2-3, with D unresolved. This CDR3 spans 13 amino acids. Trimming removed 8 bases at V and 0 bases at J, with 9 bases between. Germline CDR1 reads LGHDT; CDR2 reads YNNKEL (reference sequence). The CDR3 spells CASGGTSTDTQYF. The CDR3 DNA reads as TGTGCCAGCGGCGGAACTAGCACAGATACGCAGTATTTT.

This clone was seen repeatedly, ten times or more. V usage is TRBV5-1 and J usage is TRBJ1-2; D possibly corresponds to TRBD1 (5 bases). There are 15 residues in the CDR3. CDR1 SGHRS and CDR2 YFSETQ come from the germline V gene. V lost 0 bases to trimming and J lost 4 bases, with 13 bases between them. In nucleotides, the CDR3 is TGCGCCAGCAGCTTGGATCCAGGGACCAGCTATGGCTACACCTTC. This sequence encodes CASSLDPGTSYGYTF.

Comments on this clone: Since no conserved phenylalanine or tryptophan closes the CDR3, a read error is the likely cause. The CDR3 DNA reads as TGTGCCAGCAGCTCCCTCACAGGGTCTGGAAACTCCATATATCTT. Translating gives CASSSLTGSGNSIYL. The rearrangement uses TRBV7-8 and TRBJ1-3; the D gene is possibly TRBD1 (6 bases). Germline V gene data show CDR1 as SGHVS and CDR2 as FQNEAQ. CDR3 length: 15 amino acids.

There are many counts of this clone. This chain uses TRBV5-1 with TRBJ2-1, with D possibly being TRBD1 or TRBD2 (5 bases each). The CDR3 extends over 16 amino acids. V lost 0 bases, J lost 4 bases, and 14 bases lay in between. CDR1 SGHRS and CDR2 YFSETQ come from the germline V gene. The DNA for the CDR3 is TGCGCCAGCAGCTTGGAGCCGGCAGGGAGTTACAATGAGCAGTTCTTC. Protein: CASSLEPAGSYNEQFF.